The following is a T cell receptor (beta chain) sequence with its context. The source of the sample is a study of blood T cell repertoires in COVID-19. Study context: Samples of COVID-19 (acute and convalescent) were obtained from the United States, Italy and Spain. Sources were T cells, B-cell-depleted T cells, or PBMCs; the material itself was cDNA or gDNA.

Original processing notes: By means of reference gene primer amplification, nucleated cell counts were estimated. Using immunoSEQ multiplex PCR, the repertoire was profiled, and TCRdb retains in-frame clones only, with some absent. The D gene and trimming were derived from the DNA, and the V and J assignments and clone size from that table. This table has 150,000 or so clones, 85% appearing once. The CDR3 is made up of 16 amino acids. After removal of 3 bases from V and 2 bases from J, the junction contained 8 bases not matched to a gene. In germline, CDR1 is SGHAT, CDR2 FQNNGV. The TCR sequence derives from a woman aged 35 to 49 with active or convalescent COVID-19. The sequencing input was peripheral blood. V and J are TRBV11-2 and TRBJ2-5; TRBD2 matches at 8 bases. The CDR3 region is CASSFPRGGQQETQYF. CDR3 in DNA: TGTGCCAGCAGCTTCCCACGGGGGGGCCAACAAGAGACCCAGTACTTC.